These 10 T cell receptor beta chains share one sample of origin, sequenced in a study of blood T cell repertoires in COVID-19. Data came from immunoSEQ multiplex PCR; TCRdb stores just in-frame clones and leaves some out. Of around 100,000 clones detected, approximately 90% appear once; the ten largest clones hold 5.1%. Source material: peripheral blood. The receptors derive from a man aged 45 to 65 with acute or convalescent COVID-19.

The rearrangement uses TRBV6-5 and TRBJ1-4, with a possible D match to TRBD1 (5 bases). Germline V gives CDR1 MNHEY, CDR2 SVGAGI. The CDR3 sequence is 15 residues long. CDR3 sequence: CGPLGTGATNEKLFF. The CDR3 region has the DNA TGTGGCCCATTAGGTACGGGGGCAACTAATGAAAAACTGTTTTTT.

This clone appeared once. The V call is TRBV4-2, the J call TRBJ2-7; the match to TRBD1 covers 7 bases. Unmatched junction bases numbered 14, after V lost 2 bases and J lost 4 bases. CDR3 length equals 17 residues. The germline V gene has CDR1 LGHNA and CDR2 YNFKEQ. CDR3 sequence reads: CASSQTFGPGTDYEQYF. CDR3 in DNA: TGTGCCAGCAGCCAAACCTTCGGACCCGGGACAGATTACGAGCAGTACTTC.

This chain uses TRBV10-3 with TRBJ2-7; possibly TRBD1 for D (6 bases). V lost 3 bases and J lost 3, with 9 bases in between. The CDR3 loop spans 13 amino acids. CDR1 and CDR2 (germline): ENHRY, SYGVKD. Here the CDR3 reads CAISDQQGYEQYF. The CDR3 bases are TGTGCCATCAGTGACCAACAGGGCTACGAGCAGTACTTC.

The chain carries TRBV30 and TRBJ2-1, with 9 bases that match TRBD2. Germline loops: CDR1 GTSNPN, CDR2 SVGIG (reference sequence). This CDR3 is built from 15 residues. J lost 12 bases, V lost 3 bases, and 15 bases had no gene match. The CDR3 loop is CAWSPRLVAGVWQFF. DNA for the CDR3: TGTGCCTGGAGCCCCCGACTCGTAGCGGGAGTGTGGCAGTTCTTC.

The CDR3 reads CASSLSKHRGQVGEQYF. DNA of the CDR3: TGTGCCAGCAGTCTCTCTAAACACAGGGGGCAAGTGGGAGAGCAGTACTTC. The rearrangement uses TRBV27 and TRBJ2-7; 9 bases line up with TRBD1. The CDR3 is 17 amino acids. Germline CDR1 MNHEY, CDR2 SMNVEV (reference sequence). Unmatched junction bases numbered 18, after V lost 5 bases and J lost 7 bases.

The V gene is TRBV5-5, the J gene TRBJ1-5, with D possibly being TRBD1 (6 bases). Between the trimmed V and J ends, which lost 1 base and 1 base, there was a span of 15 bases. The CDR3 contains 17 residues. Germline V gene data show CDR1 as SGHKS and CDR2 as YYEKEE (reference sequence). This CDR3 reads CASSLRVAGESNQPQHF. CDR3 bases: TGTGCCAGCAGCTTGCGAGTGGCAGGGGAAAGCAATCAGCCCCAGCATTTT.

The CDR3 loop reads CASSPGGQSTDTQYF. The CDR3 coding sequence is TGTGCCAGCTCACCAGGGGGCCAGAGCACAGATACGCAGTATTTT. V usage is TRBV18 and J usage is TRBJ2-3, with D perhaps matching TRBD1 (6 bases). The germline CDR1 and CDR2 sequences are KGHSH and LQKENI. V was trimmed by 2 bases and J by 0 bases, leaving 9 bases between them. The CDR3 runs 15 residues.

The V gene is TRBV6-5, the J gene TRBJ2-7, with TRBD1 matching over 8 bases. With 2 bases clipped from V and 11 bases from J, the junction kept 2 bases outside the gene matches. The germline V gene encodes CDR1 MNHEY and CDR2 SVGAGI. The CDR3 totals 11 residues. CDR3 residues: CASSYAGQEYF. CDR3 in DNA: TGTGCCAGCAGTTACGCGGGACAGGAGTACTTC.

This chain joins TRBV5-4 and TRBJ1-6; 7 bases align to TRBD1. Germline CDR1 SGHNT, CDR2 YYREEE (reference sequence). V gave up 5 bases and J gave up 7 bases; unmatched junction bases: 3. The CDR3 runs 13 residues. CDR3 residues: CASRGTENSPLHF. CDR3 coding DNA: TGTGCCAGCAGAGGGACAGAGAATTCACCCCTCCACTTT. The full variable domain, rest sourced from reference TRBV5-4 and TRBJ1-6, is ETGVTQSPTHLIKTRGQQVTLRCSSQSGHNTVSWYQQALGQGPQFIFQYYREEENGRGNFPPRFSGLQFPNYSSELNVNALELDDSALYLCASRGTENSPLHFGNGTRLTVT.

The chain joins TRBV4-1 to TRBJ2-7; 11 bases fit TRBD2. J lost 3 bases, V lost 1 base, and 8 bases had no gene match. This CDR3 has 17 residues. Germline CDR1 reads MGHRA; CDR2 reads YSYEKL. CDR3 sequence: CASSQVLLAGAIYEQYF. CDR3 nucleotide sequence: TGCGCCAGCAGCCAAGTTTTACTAGCGGGAGCGATCTACGAGCAGTACTTC.